The next 24 T cell receptor beta chains were all read from a single sample in a study of Graves' ophthalmopathy and Graves' hyperthyroidism. Amplification targeted the TCR beta CDR3 regions, with RNA transcripts as the source material. A first-round RT-PCR used HTBI primers, followed by a second-round multiplex PCR. A single record per CDR3 protein comes from TCRdb applying MiXCR to the multiplex PCR reads. The data show some 520,000 distinct CDR3 sequences, approximately 14% seen once. The sequencing input was blood. Every receptor here comes from a woman aged 25 to 39 with Graves' ophthalmopathy.

This clonotype was found many times. This chain links TRBV6-1 with TRBJ1-5; D not certain. V was trimmed by 1 base and J by 3 bases, leaving 16 bases between them. The germline CDR1 and CDR2 sequences are MNHNS and SASEGT. CDR3 length: 17 residues. The CDR3 DNA sequence: TGTGCCAGCAGTGAAGGGGTAGGGTTCGTTCCCAATCAGCCCCAGCATTTT. Translation gives CASSEGVGFVPNQPQHF.

The chain combines TRBV5-1 with TRBJ2-7, with TRBD1 identical over 7 bases. Germline V gives CDR1 SGHRS, CDR2 YFSETQ. With V trimmed by 0 bases and J by 5 bases, 5 bases remained unmatched. This CDR3 spans 14 amino acids. The CDR3, as DNA: TGCGCCAGCAGCTTGGATTACAGGGGCGACGAGCAGTACTTC. Its translation: CASSLDYRGDEQYF. Using reference TRBV5-1 and TRBJ2-7 for the parts outside the CDR3, the full variable domain is KAGVTQTPRYLIKTRGQQVTLSCSPISGHRSVSWYQQTPGQGLQFLFEYFSETQRNKGNFPGRFSGRQFSNSRSEMNVSTLELGDSALYLCASSLDYRGDEQYFGPGTRLTVT.

This clonotype came up many times. V is TRBV29-1 and J is TRBJ2-5; weak D call: TRBD1 (5 bases). CDR1 is SQVTM, CDR2 ANQGSEA, per germline. Trimming stripped 8 bases from V and 4 bases from J, with 14 bases between. The CDR3 has 12 residues. The CDR3 sequence is CSFTAGPETQYF. Written as DNA, the CDR3 is TGCAGCTTCACGGCAGGGCCAGAGACCCAGTACTTC.

This clonotype was picked up many times. This chain uses TRBV28 with TRBJ1-5; the D gene is possibly TRBD1 (6 bases). Germline V lookup: CDR1 MDHEN, CDR2 SYDVKM. V was shortened by 3 bases and J by 5 bases, with 14 bases between the two germline ends. The CDR3 is 15 amino acids. CDR3 in DNA: TGTGCCAGCAGTTTGCAAACAGGGTTATATCAGCCCCAGCATTTT. Its protein is CASSLQTGLYQPQHF.

The chain has TRBV29-1 and TRBJ2-5; D is unclear. This CDR3 spans 14 amino acids. Germline CDR1 reads SQVTM; CDR2 reads ANQGSEA. V lost 0 bases, J lost 3 bases, and 11 bases lay in between. The CDR3, as DNA: TGCAGCGTTGAAGATCGAAAGGGCAAAGAGACCCAGTACTTC. Protein sequence: CSVEDRKGKETQYF.

This clonotype was recorded at least ten times. The chain carries TRBV25-1 and TRBJ2-5; 7 positions match TRBD2. Unmatched junction bases numbered 6, after V lost 1 base and J lost 4 bases. This CDR3 region has 15 residues. Germline-derived CDR1 and CDR2 are MGHDK and SYGVNS. The CDR3 protein is CASSEWGGVRETQYF. In DNA, the CDR3 is TGTGCCAGCAGTGAATGGGGGGGAGTGAGAGAGACCCAGTACTTC.

J is TRBJ1-3 and V is TRBV11-2, with 7 nucleotides matching TRBD1. Unmatched junction bases numbered 3, after V lost 5 bases and J lost 2 bases. The CDR3 is made up of 14 amino acids. CDR1 is SGHAT and CDR2 is FQNNGV in the germline V gene. The CDR3 reads CASSAGTAGNTIYF. The CDR3 bases are TGTGCCAGCAGCGCGGGGACAGCTGGAAACACCATATATTTT. The whole variable domain, filled in from reference TRBV11-2 and TRBJ1-3, reads EAGVAQSPRYKIIEKRQSVAFWCNPISGHATLYWYQQILGQGPKLLIQFQNNGVVDDSQLPKDRFSAERLKGVDSTLKIQPAKLEDSAVYLCASSAGTAGNTIYFGEGSWLTVV.

This clonotype was counted ten times or more. The chain uses TRBV7-6 and TRBJ2-5; 7 positions match TRBD2. Germline CDR1 and CDR2: SGHVS and FNYEAQ. Trimming removed 4 bases from V and 5 bases from J; junction bases left unmatched: 7. The CDR3 is 14 residues long. The CDR3 DNA reads as TGTGCCAGCAGCTCAGCGGGGTATGTGGAGACCCAGTACTTC. Its translation: CASSSAGYVETQYF.

This clonotype was detected ten times or more. The chain has TRBV28 and TRBJ1-5, with a weak D call TRBD1 (5 bases). This CDR3 is built from 13 residues. V was shortened by 5 bases and J by 4 bases, with 9 bases between the two germline ends. The germline CDR1 and CDR2 sequences are MDHEN and SYDVKM. The CDR3 here is CASSRDPNQPQHF. Written as DNA, the CDR3 is TGTGCCAGCAGTAGGGACCCGAATCAGCCCCAGCATTTT.

This clonotype occurred many times. The chain uses TRBV29-1 and TRBJ2-7, with D possibly matching TRBD1 (6 bases). Germline V gives CDR1 SQVTM, CDR2 ANQGSEA. The V end lost 1 base, the J end lost 6 bases, and 10 bases lay between the germline ends. CDR3 length: 12 residues. This CDR3 reads CSVEVTGFEQYF. The CDR3 DNA reads as TGCAGCGTTGAAGTCACAGGGTTCGAGCAGTACTTC.

At least ten counts were recorded for this clonotype. The chain has TRBV28 and TRBJ1-5; 8 bases agree with TRBD1. The CDR3 totals 17 residues. The junction had 18 bases not matched to a gene; V was cut back by 8 bases and J by 6 bases. Germline lookup yields CDR1 MDHEN and CDR2 SYDVKM. The CDR3 reads CASPPRTGNGVGQPQHF. In nucleotides, the CDR3 is TGTGCCAGCCCCCCCCGGACAGGGAATGGCGTAGGTCAGCCCCAGCATTTT.

This clonotype was detected many times. The chain couples TRBV6-4 to TRBJ2-7; a weak D match, TRBD1 (6 bases). Between the trimmed V and J ends, which lost 4 bases and 7 bases, there was a span of 17 bases. There are 14 residues in the CDR3. From germline, CDR1 is MRHNA and CDR2 SNTAGT. For the CDR3, the DNA is TGTGCCAGCAGTGCTACCCCGGACAGCGAGGAGCAGTACTTC. Residues: CASSATPDSEEQYF.

The chain carries TRBV12-3 or TRBV12-4 and TRBJ2-2, with 8 bases identical to TRBD1. The length of the CDR3 is 15 residues. After removal of 7 bases from V and 7 bases from J, the junction contained 11 bases not matched to a gene. Here the CDR3 reads CASNLGQGIGGELFF. CDR3 nucleotide sequence: TGTGCCAGCAACCTAGGACAGGGTATAGGCGGGGAGCTGTTTTTT.

At least ten counts were recorded for this clonotype. A read error may account for a junction end that differs from germline. V usage is TRBV12-3 or TRBV12-4 and J usage is TRBJ2-4; 16 positions match TRBD2. The CDR3 contains 15 residues. CDR3 protein: CASSGTSGGEDIKYF. CDR3 in DNA: TGTGCCAGCAGCGGGACTAGCGGGGGGGAGGACATTAAGTACTTC.

This clonotype occurred many times. V gene TRBV28 combines with J gene TRBJ2-4; D is uncertain. The V end lost 5 bases, the J end lost 1 base, and 15 bases lay between the germline ends. The length of the CDR3 is 16 residues. CDR1 and CDR2 (germline): MDHEN, SYDVKM. The CDR3 protein is CASSRPHGTAKNIQYF. CDR3 DNA: TGTGCCAGCAGTCGGCCCCATGGCACGGCCAAAAACATTCAGTACTTC.

In this sample, this clonotype turned up many times. This chain connects TRBV5-1 to TRBJ1-1, with 7 bases that match TRBD1. Germline-derived CDR1 and CDR2 are SGHRS and YFSETQ. The V segment lost 0 bases and the J segment 10 bases; nucleotides outside the gene matches: 9. The CDR3 has 14 residues. The CDR3 protein is CASSLDLTGFGAFF. The CDR3 nucleotides read TGCGCCAGCAGCTTGGATTTGACAGGGTTCGGAGCTTTCTTT.

This clonotype was detected ten times or more. Given a much more abundant clone one base away, this may be a read error. This chain connects TRBV28 to TRBJ2-2, with a weak D call TRBD2 (6 bases). CDR3 length: 15 amino acids. Germline-derived CDR1 and CDR2 are MDHEN and SYDVKM. CDR3 loop: CASREGSRHTGGLFF. Here the CDR3 DNA reads TGTGCCAGCAGGGAGGGGAGTAGGCACACCGGGGGGCTGTTTTTT.

This clonotype was picked up many times. This sequence joins TRBV12-3 or TRBV12-4 and TRBJ2-5; TRBD2 might be the D (6 bases). The CDR3 has 13 residues. Trimming cost V 3 bases and J 5 bases, with 10 bases left between them. The CDR3 is CASSFNGGETQYF. CDR3 bases: TGTGCCAGCAGTTTCAATGGGGGGGAGACCCAGTACTTC.

In the case of this clonotype: This sequence may be a read error, since a much larger clone differs from it by one base. Given the absence of the conserved phenylalanine or tryptophan at the CDR3 end, a read error is likely. V usage is TRBV6-1 and J usage is TRBJ1-5; 7 nucleotides match TRBD1. Germline values: CDR1 MNHNS, CDR2 SASEGT. The length of the CDR3 is 15 residues. V was clipped by 6 bases and J by 9 bases; unmatched bases: 14. As DNA, the CDR3 is TGTGCCAGCAGAATCCGGACAGGAGGGGATAGGCCCCAGCATTTG. Amino acids: CASRIRTGGDRPQHL.

The chain combines TRBV27 with TRBJ1-5; the D gene is possibly TRBD1 (6 bases). V gave up 5 bases and J gave up 6 bases, with 14 bases separating them. The CDR3 runs to 14 residues. Germline CDR1 MNHEY, CDR2 SMNVEV (reference sequence). CDR3 sequence: CASSPMGGGQPQHF. The CDR3 region has the DNA TGTGCCAGCAGTCCCATGGGGGGCGGTCAGCCCCAGCATTTT.

This clonotype appeared a few times. The J gene is TRBJ1-5, the V gene TRBV28; maybe TRBD1 (5 bases). V lost 0 bases and J 2 bases, leaving 14 bases between the germline ends. Per the germline V gene, CDR1 is MDHEN and CDR2 is SYDVKM. The CDR3 is 17 amino acids. The CDR3 DNA sequence: TGTGCCAGCAGTTTATGGGGGCTTTCTGGAGGCAATCAGCCCCAGCATTTT. This translates into CASSLWGLSGGNQPQHF. The variable domain in full, with the rest retrieved from reference TRBV28 and TRBJ1-5, is DVKVTQSSRYLVKRTGEKVFLECVQDMDHENMFWYRQDPGLGLRLIYFSYDVKMKEKGDIPEGYSVSREKKERFSLILESASTNQTSMYLCASSLWGLSGGNQPQHFGDGTRLSIL.

This clonotype was recorded at least ten times. For the CDR3, the DNA is TGTGCCAGCAGCTTATGGCCCGGAGGCGGGGGAAACACCGGGGAGCTGTTTTTT. Its protein is CASSLWPGGGGNTGELFF. The rearrangement uses TRBV11-3 and TRBJ2-2, with 7 bases identical to TRBD2. The CDR3 length is 18 residues. Germline V lookup: CDR1 SGHNT, CDR2 YENEEA. V lost 2 bases and J lost 2; bases outside the gene matches: 11.

At least ten counts were recorded for this clonotype. The V call is TRBV5-1, the J call TRBJ1-2, with D hard to call. The V end was cut by 0 bases, the J end by 0 bases, with 15 bases between. CDR1 and CDR2 from the germline V gene are SGHRS and YFSETQ. The CDR3 contains 17 residues. The CDR3 reads CASSLAWRGKTNYGYTF. CDR3 in DNA: TGCGCCAGCAGCTTGGCCTGGAGAGGAAAGACTAACTATGGCTACACCTTC.

On this clonotype: A much larger clone is a single base away; this may be a read error. No DNA is shown, since the ends of the CDR3 on it are uncertain; the CDR3 is the one TCRdb lists. Here the CDR3 reads CASSPTGWGSGTESFF. The chain recombines TRBV7-3 with TRBJ1-1; the table calls TRBD1, which could not be checked here. The CDR3 adds up to 16 amino acids, both ends counted. Germline V gene sequence: CDR1 SGHTA, CDR2 FQGTGA.